This T cell receptor beta chain was observed in a study of blood T cell repertoires in COVID-19. The ends were cut back, 0 bases at V and 5 bases at J, with 14 bases in the middle. This CDR3 is 15 amino acids long. CDR1 and CDR2 (germline): GTSNPN, SVGIG (reference sequence). This table comes from immunoSEQ multiplex PCR, and its TCRdb copy is limited to in-frame clones, with some not included. Counted here are about 170,000 clones, 85% occurring once; the ten biggest clones make up around 3.2%. The specimen was peripheral blood. This TCR derives from a human donor with acute or convalescent COVID-19. The donor label of this sample is uncertain. The chain recombines TRBV30 with TRBJ1-5; D possibly corresponds to TRBD1 (6 bases). DNA for the CDR3: TGTGCCTGGAGTGTACGAATTGGGGGCGATCAGCCCCAGCATTTT. Its protein product is CAWSVRIGGDQPQHF.